Below are 10 T cell receptor beta chains sequenced from a single sample in a study of cytomegalovirus exposure and HLA in healthy donors. PCR was performed using 60 Vbeta and 13 Jbeta primers. Some clones are missing from TCRdb's copy, which holds only in-frame ones; the method was immunoSEQ multiplex PCR. The sample holds some 150,000 clones; roughly 80% are singletons and the top ten take 5.5% to 8%. The sequenced material came from PBMCs. The receptor source for this set is a woman in her twenties or thirties in good health and CMV-seropositive.

The V gene is TRBV6-5, the J gene TRBJ2-1, with unresolved D. Germline V gives CDR1 MNHEY, CDR2 SVGAGI. V was clipped by 4 bases and J by 0 bases, with 10 bases between them. This CDR3 is 15 amino acids long. The CDR3 here is CASSLRPSSYNEQFF. The CDR3 nucleotides read TGTGCCAGCAGTTTGAGACCTAGCTCCTACAATGAGCAGTTCTTC.

The gene calls are TRBV5-1 and TRBJ1-3; D is unclear. The CDR3 extends over 16 amino acids. V was clipped by 4 bases and J by 3 bases, with 17 bases between them. Germline-derived CDR1 and CDR2 are SGHRS and YFSETQ. In DNA form, the CDR3 reads TGCGCCAGCAGCCCCGGGCCGTCGGGAGTTGGAAACACCATATATTTT. Amino acid sequence: CASSPGPSGVGNTIYF. The full variable domain, its missing parts supplied by reference TRBV5-1 and TRBJ1-3, is KAGVTQTPRYLIKTRGQQVTLSCSPISGHRSVSWYQQTPGQGLQFLFEYFSETQRNKGNFPGRFSGRQFSNSRSEMNVSTLELGDSALYLCASSPGPSGVGNTIYFGEGSWLTVV.

Written as DNA, the CDR3 is TGTGCCAGCAGCCCTCCCGAATCCGGGACAGGGGGCGGTCAGCCCCAGCATTTT. This sequence encodes CASSPPESGTGGGQPQHF. The chain recombines TRBV21-1 with TRBJ1-5; TRBD1 reflects the table's D call only, with no check against the DNA. TRBV21-1 represents a pseudogene. The CDR3 contains 18 residues.

The V gene is TRBV5-4, the J gene TRBJ2-7, with TRBD1 matching over 11 bases. V gave up 4 bases and J gave up 2 bases; unmatched junction bases: 5. CDR3 size: 15 residues. Germline V lookup: CDR1 SGHNT, CDR2 YYREEE (reference sequence). In DNA form, the CDR3 reads TGTGCCAGCAGCAGGGGGACAGGGGGAGCCTACGAGCAGTACTTC. This translates into CASSRGTGGAYEQYF. Full variable domain (outside the CDR3, taken from reference TRBV5-4 and TRBJ2-7): ETGVTQSPTHLIKTRGQQVTLRCSSQSGHNTVSWYQQALGQGPQFIFQYYREEENGRGNFPPRFSGLQFPNYSSELNVNALELDDSALYLCASSRGTGGAYEQYFGPGTRLTVT.

This clone turned up a few times. V is TRBV5-1 and J is TRBJ2-1; possibly TRBD1 for D (5 bases). V lost 4 bases to trimming and J lost 4 bases, with 9 bases between them. This CDR3 comprises 13 residues. Germline V lookup: CDR1 SGHRS, CDR2 YFSETQ. This CDR3 reads CASSRDSYNEQFF. For the CDR3, the DNA is TGCGCCAGCAGCCGTGACAGTTACAATGAGCAGTTCTTC.

This clone was observed a few times. The rearrangement joins TRBV5-1 to TRBJ2-5; 7 bases match TRBD2. Germline CDR1 is SGHRS and CDR2 is YFSETQ. This CDR3 region has 14 residues. After removal of 3 bases from V and 4 bases from J, the junction contained 6 bases not matched to a gene. In DNA, the CDR3 is TGCGCCAGCAGCTCAGGACTAGGTCTAGAGACCCAGTACTTC. Amino acid sequence: CASSSGLGLETQYF.

J is TRBJ2-1 and V is TRBV18; 8 positions agree with TRBD2. The length of the CDR3 is 16 residues. Trimming removed 3 bases from V and 6 bases from J; junction bases left unmatched: 10. Germline assignment: CDR1 KGHSH and CDR2 LQKENI. This CDR3 reads CASSPSKAGALNEQFF. CDR3 nucleotides: TGTGCCAGCTCACCTTCGAAAGCGGGGGCTCTCAATGAGCAGTTCTTC. Using reference TRBV18 and TRBJ2-1 for the parts outside the CDR3, the full variable domain is NAGVMQNPRHLVRRRGQEARLRCSPMKGHSHVYWYRQLPEEGLKFMVYLQKENIIDESGMPKERFSAEFPKEGPSILRIQQVVRGDSAAYFCASSPSKAGALNEQFFGPGTRLTVL.

V usage is TRBV6-4 and J usage is TRBJ2-5, with D possibly matching TRBD1 (6 bases). The CDR3 is made up of 15 amino acids. V was trimmed by 0 bases and J by 6 bases, leaving 14 bases between them. Germline CDR1 reads MRHNA; CDR2 reads SNTAGT. For the CDR3, the DNA is TGTGCCAGCAGTGACTCTGGACAGCTAACCCAGACCCAGTACTTC. Translating it yields CASSDSGQLTQTQYF.

V and J are TRBV6-5 and TRBJ1-2; a weak D match, TRBD1 (5 bases). CDR1 and CDR2 from the germline V gene are MNHEY and SVGAGI. The CDR3 sequence is 12 residues long. V lost 6 bases, J lost 10 bases, and 15 bases lay in between. This CDR3 reads CASSGWGDPYTF. The CDR3 DNA is TGTGCCAGCAGCGGGTGGGGGGACCCCTACACCTTC.

This chain links TRBV25-1 with TRBJ1-2; D possibly corresponds to TRBD1 (6 bases). The V gene lost 0 bases and the J gene lost 8 bases, with 16 bases spanning the gap. Germline V gene data show CDR1 as MGHDK and CDR2 as SYGVNS. This CDR3 region has 15 residues. The CDR3 DNA follows: TGTGCCAGCAGTGAATACCTTGGGGGGGCGAAAGGCTACACCTTC. Its protein is CASSEYLGGAKGYTF.